Following are 25 T cell receptor beta chains from one sample sequenced in a study of cytomegalovirus exposure and HLA in healthy donors. TCRdb's copy holds only in-frame clones and misses some; the assay was immunoSEQ multiplex PCR. In the table there are under 250,000 clones, 87% of which are singletons. What was sequenced was PBMCs. These receptors all stem from a man between 18 and 29 years old in good health and CMV-seropositive.

Turning to this clone: The sample carries other DNA sequences with the same CDR3. The rearrangement uses TRBV7-6 and TRBJ1-1; D may be TRBD1 (6 bases). Germline values: CDR1 SGHVS, CDR2 FNYEAQ. The CDR3 is made up of 14 amino acids. The V end was cut by 5 bases, the J end by 3 bases, with 13 bases between. Here the CDR3 reads CASSLQGADTEAFF. The CDR3 DNA reads TGTGCCAGCAGCCTACAGGGAGCGGACACTGAAGCTTTCTTT.

The gene calls are TRBV5-1 and TRBJ2-2, with D possibly being TRBD1 or TRBD2 (5 bases each). V was pared by 4 bases and J by 7 bases, with 17 bases between. Germline-derived CDR1 and CDR2 are SGHRS and YFSETQ. The CDR3 loop spans 15 amino acids. The CDR3, as DNA: TGCGCCAGCAGCGGGTCCGGGACGTACGGCGGGGAGCTGTTTTTT. It specifies CASSGSGTYGGELFF. Full variable domain (rest looked up from reference TRBV5-1 and TRBJ2-2): KAGVTQTPRYLIKTRGQQVTLSCSPISGHRSVSWYQQTPGQGLQFLFEYFSETQRNKGNFPGRFSGRQFSNSRSEMNVSTLELGDSALYLCASSGSGTYGGELFFGEGSRLTVL.

The chain is built from TRBV7-8 and TRBJ2-7; weak D call: TRBD2 (6 bases). V dropped 3 bases and J dropped 6 bases, with 15 bases sitting between them. Germline CDR1 is SGHVS and CDR2 is FQNEAQ. CDR3 size: 14 residues. This chain's CDR3 is CASSLPGLLSEQYF. The CDR3 DNA reads TGTGCCAGCAGCTTGCCGGGACTCCTCAGCGAGCAGTACTTC.

The CDR3 protein is CASSPRTGGVYEQYF. CDR3 nucleotides: TGTGCCAGTAGCCCTCGGACAGGGGGCGTTTACGAGCAGTACTTC. The V and J genes are TRBV19 and TRBJ2-7; TRBD1 agrees at 11 bases. In germline, CDR1 is LNHDA, CDR2 SQIVND (reference sequence). Unmatched junction bases numbered 8, after V lost 6 bases and J lost 4 bases. CDR3 size: 15 residues. Full variable domain (rest looked up from reference TRBV19 and TRBJ2-7): DGGITQSPKYLFRKEGQNVTLSCEQNLNHDAMYWYRQDPGQGLRLIYYSQIVNDFQKGDIAEGYSVSREKKESFPLTVTSAQKNPTAFYLCASSPRTGGVYEQYFGPGTRLTVT.

The V and J genes are TRBV5-1 and TRBJ2-5, with 8 bases identical to TRBD1. CDR3 length equals 16 residues. V dropped 0 bases and J dropped 5; count of bases not matched to a gene: 9. Per the germline V gene, CDR1 is SGHRS and CDR2 is YFSETQ. This CDR3 reads CASSLDRTGRSETQYF. DNA of the CDR3: TGCGCCAGCAGCTTGGATCGGACAGGGAGGTCGGAGACCCAGTACTTC.

The V and J genes are TRBV27 and TRBJ1-5, with 7 bases identical to TRBD1. The CDR3 sequence is 15 residues long. Germline CDR1 reads MNHEY; CDR2 reads SMNVEV (reference sequence). Losses at the gene ends were 5 bases for V and 3 bases for J; bases not matched to a gene: 7. CDR3 nucleotide sequence: TGTGCCAGCAGTCCGGACAGGCCCGACAATCAGCCCCAGCATTTT. This translates into CASSPDRPDNQPQHF.

The V gene is TRBV28, the J gene TRBJ2-5, with D possibly TRBD1 on 6 matching bases. CDR3 length: 16 amino acids. V lost 6 bases and J lost 3, with 20 bases in between. Germline CDR1 reads MDHEN; CDR2 reads SYDVKM. The CDR3 spells CASRPTYDNREETQYF. CDR3 in DNA: TGTGCCAGCAGGCCTACCTACGACAACAGGGAAGAGACCCAGTACTTC.

The chain is built from TRBV29-1 and TRBJ2-3; 7 bases are shared with TRBD2. Unmatched junction bases numbered 13, after V lost 6 bases and J lost 4 bases. CDR3 length: 15 amino acids. Germline-derived CDR1 and CDR2 are SQVTM and ANQGSEA. CDR3: CSVNWAGAGSDTQYF. The CDR3 DNA reads as TGCAGCGTCAACTGGGCTGGAGCGGGATCAGATACGCAGTATTTT.

The chain carries TRBV7-7 and TRBJ2-5, with D hard to call. The V end lost 5 bases, the J end lost 5 bases, and 15 bases lay between the germline ends. This CDR3 spans 14 amino acids. Germline V gene data show CDR1 as SSHAT and CDR2 as FNYEAQ (reference sequence). CDR3 nucleotide sequence: TGTGCCAGCAGCGCCCAGACCTCGTCGGAGACCCAGTACTTC. As protein: CASSAQTSSETQYF.

The V and J genes are TRBV27 and TRBJ2-7, with TRBD2 as a possible D gene (6 bases). The CDR3 has 16 residues. CDR1 and CDR2 (germline): MNHEY, SMNVEV (reference sequence). The V gene lost 4 bases and the J gene lost 1 base, with 17 bases spanning the gap. CDR3 region: CASSSLGGANSYEQYF. CDR3 nucleotides: TGTGCCAGCAGTTCCTTAGGCGGGGCAAATTCCTACGAGCAGTACTTC.

This clone was picked up one time. This chain connects TRBV28 to TRBJ1-2; the D gene is possibly TRBD1 (5 bases). The CDR3 is 15 amino acids. Trimming left V 7 bases short and J 8 bases short, with 23 bases between. Per the germline V gene, CDR1 is MDHEN and CDR2 is SYDVKM. The CDR3: CASTPAFIRGWGYTF. The CDR3 nucleotides are TGTGCCAGCACTCCCGCCTTCATACGGGGCTGGGGCTACACCTTC.

The V call is TRBV9, the J call TRBJ2-2, with 7 nucleotides matching TRBD1. The CDR3 covers 17 residues. Trimming removed 4 bases from V and 3 bases from J; junction bases left unmatched: 12. Germline loops: CDR1 SGDLS, CDR2 YYNGEE. Here the CDR3 DNA reads TGTGCCAGCAGCCCTCTGAGAGACAGGGCTTACACCGGGGAGCTGTTTTTT. This sequence encodes CASSPLRDRAYTGELFF. The whole variable domain, remainder taken from reference TRBV9 and TRBJ2-2, is DSGVTQTPKHLITATGQRVTLRCSPRSGDLSVYWYQQSLDQGLQFLIQYYNGEERAKGNILERFSAQQFPDLHSELNLSSLELGDSALYFCASSPLRDRAYTGELFFGEGSRLTVL.

This clone was seen repeatedly, ten times or more. The V call is TRBV28, the J call TRBJ2-7, with D unclear. CDR3 size: 12 residues. From germline, CDR1 is MDHEN and CDR2 SYDVKM. The V gene lost 4 bases and the J gene lost 12 bases, with 16 bases spanning the gap. Written as DNA, the CDR3 is TGTGCCAGCAGTTCCCGACGTTTAGTTCGGTACTTC. The encoded protein is CASSSRRLVRYF.

CDR3 nucleotides: TGTGCCAGCAGTTTATTCCTAGCGGGAGGGCACACCGGGGAGCTGTTTTTT. Protein sequence: CASSLFLAGGHTGELFF. V and J are TRBV27 and TRBJ2-2, with 12 bases lining up with TRBD2. J gave up 3 bases and V 1 base, and 3 bases lay outside the gene matches. The CDR3 runs 17 residues. Germline V gene sequence: CDR1 MNHEY, CDR2 SMNVEV (reference sequence).

This chain uses TRBV5-6 with TRBJ1-2; TRBD1 agrees at 9 bases. Looked up from germline, CDR1 is SGHDT and CDR2 is YYEEEE. V shed 0 bases, J shed 7 bases, and the junction held 10 bases outside the gene matches. The CDR3 spans 16 residues. DNA of the CDR3: TGTGCCAGCAGCTTGGCAGGACAGGGGAGAATTCGTGGCTACACCTTC. It is translated as CASSLAGQGRIRGYTF.

This clone was counted once. The rearrangement joins TRBV27 to TRBJ2-3, with 8 bases matching TRBD1. The V segment lost 0 bases and the J segment 2 bases; nucleotides outside the gene matches: 4. Germline-derived CDR1 and CDR2 are MNHEY and SMNVEV (reference sequence). The CDR3 spans 16 residues. The chain's CDR3 is CASSLSWTGSTDTQYF. DNA of the CDR3: TGTGCCAGCAGTTTATCATGGACAGGGTCCACAGATACGCAGTATTTT.

On this clone: Additional DNA sequences in this sample encode the identical CDR3. The V gene is TRBV18, the J gene TRBJ1-2; TRBD1 agrees at 8 bases. The length of the CDR3 is 14 residues. With V trimmed by 2 bases and J by 4 bases, 3 bases remained unmatched. Germline V gives CDR1 KGHSH, CDR2 LQKENI. The DNA of the CDR3 is TGTGCCAGCTCACCAGGACAGGGCGGCTATGGCTACACCTTC. Its protein is CASSPGQGGYGYTF.

The chain has TRBV6-5 and TRBJ1-4; D remains unclear. This CDR3 contains 14 residues. The V end lost 3 bases, the J end lost 6 bases, and 11 bases lay between the germline ends. Looked up from germline, CDR1 is MNHEY and CDR2 is SVGAGI. CDR3 sequence reads: CASSYGRGDEKLFF. CDR3 DNA sequence: TGTGCCAGCAGTTATGGGCGAGGCGATGAAAAACTGTTTTTT.

V gene TRBV7-6 combines with J gene TRBJ2-1; 12 bases are shared with TRBD2. The trim removed 3 bases at V and 3 bases at J, leaving 0 bases unmatched. The germline gives CDR1 SGHVS, CDR2 FNYEAQ. The CDR3 length is 15 residues. The DNA of the CDR3 is TGTGCCAGCAGCTTGGGACTAGCGGGCTACAATGAGCAGTTCTTC. Its protein product is CASSLGLAGYNEQFF.

For this clone: One junction end disagrees with the germline gene, perhaps due to a read error. This chain uses TRBV5-1 with TRBJ1-2; TRBD1 agrees at 8 bases. This CDR3 comprises 17 residues. CDR1 is SGHRS, CDR2 YFSETQ, per germline. CDR3 DNA sequence: TGCGCCAGCAGGTTGGGGGCGATGACAGGGGCATACTATGGCTACACCTTC. As protein: CASRLGAMTGAYYGYTF.

This chain joins TRBV6-1 and TRBJ2-7; 10 nucleotides match TRBD1. Looked up from germline, CDR1 is MNHNS and CDR2 is SASEGT. Germline trimming cut 10 bases from V and 0 bases from J; bases unmatched to any gene: 6. CDR3 length equals 14 residues. The CDR3 is CATGTGASSYEQYF. CDR3 DNA: TGTGCCACCGGGACAGGGGCGAGCTCCTACGAGCAGTACTTC.

The rearrangement uses TRBV10-3 and TRBJ2-7, with 8 bases lining up with TRBD2. Looked up from germline, CDR1 is ENHRY and CDR2 is SYGVKD. CDR3 size: 15 residues. V shed 4 bases, J shed 5 bases, and the junction held 10 bases outside the gene matches. This chain's CDR3 is CAISGRGLVTHEQYF. The CDR3 nucleotides read TGTGCCATCAGTGGTCGGGGACTAGTCACCCACGAGCAGTACTTC.

The chain carries TRBV7-2 and TRBJ1-5; no definite D call. CDR1 and CDR2 from the germline V gene are SGHTA and FQGNSA. This CDR3 is built from 13 residues. The V gene lost 5 bases and the J gene lost 1 base, with 6 bases spanning the gap. The CDR3 sequence: CASSQQSNQPQHF. CDR3 in DNA: TGTGCCAGCAGCCAACAAAGCAATCAGCCCCAGCATTTT.

J is TRBJ1-1 and V is TRBV28; weak D call: TRBD1 (6 bases). CDR1 is MDHEN, CDR2 SYDVKM, per germline. The CDR3 contains 14 residues. V was cut by 1 base and J by 10 bases, with 16 bases left in between. The CDR3 region has the DNA TGTGCCAGCAGTTTATCTTCAGGGGCGGCGGGAGCTTTCTTT. Its translation: CASSLSSGAAGAFF.

In regard to this clone: Being one base from a much bigger clone, this may be a read error. The chain uses TRBV5-6 and TRBJ1-5, with D perhaps TRBD1 (6 bases). Trimming cost V 0 bases and J 4 bases, with 8 bases left between them. From germline, CDR1 is SGHDT and CDR2 YYEEEE. The CDR3 extends over 14 amino acids. CDR3 coding DNA: TGTGCCAGCAGCTTGGGACAGGTAAATCAGCCCCAGCATTTT. Translated, it gives CASSLGQVNQPQHF.